This TCR beta chain was sequenced during a study of T cell repertoires in cytomegalovirus infection. On the study more broadly: Researchers turned to recently identified HLA-C-restricted CMV epitopes as well as well-studied HLA-B-restricted ones. Points from the study as a whole: Ex vivo, HLA-C-restricted CMV-specific TCR beta clonotypes prevailed over the rest of the response.

Per the germline V gene, CDR1 is MGHRA and CDR2 is YSYEKL. This CDR3 has 15 residues. Trimming pared 1 base from V and 3 bases from J, leaving 10 bases between. TCRdb called the reads again in MiXCR, with one record for every CDR3 protein. Found here are approximately 300,000 distinct CDR3 sequences, 25% to 30% of them singletons; the top ten hold 20%. On this clonotype: Antigen specificity is unknown.

Source: cultured PBMCs, taken from culture after CMV antigen stimulation. This clonotype was sampled from a human donor in good health (CMV status not recorded). Some clones in this sample may be carry-over from other donors' samples. The chain uses TRBV4-1 and TRBJ1-3; D perhaps matches TRBD1 (6 bases). In DNA form, the CDR3 reads TGCGCCAGCAGCCAAGGGCTACAGGGTGGAAACACCATATATTTT. This encodes CASSQGLQGGNTIYF.